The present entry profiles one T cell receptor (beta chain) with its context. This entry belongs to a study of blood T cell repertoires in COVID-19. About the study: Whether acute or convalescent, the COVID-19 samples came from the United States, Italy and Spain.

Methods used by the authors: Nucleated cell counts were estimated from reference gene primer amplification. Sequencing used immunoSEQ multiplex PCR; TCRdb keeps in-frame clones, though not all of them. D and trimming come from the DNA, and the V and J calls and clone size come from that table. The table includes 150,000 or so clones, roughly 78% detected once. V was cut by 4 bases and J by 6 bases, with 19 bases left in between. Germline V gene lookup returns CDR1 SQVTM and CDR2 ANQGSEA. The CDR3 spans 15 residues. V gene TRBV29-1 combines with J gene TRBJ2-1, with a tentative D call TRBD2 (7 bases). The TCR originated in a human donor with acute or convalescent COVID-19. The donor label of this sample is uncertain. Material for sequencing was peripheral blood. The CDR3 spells CSVARRGGLGNEQFF. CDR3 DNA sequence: TGCAGCGTTGCAAGGAGGGGGGGCCTAGGCAATGAGCAGTTCTTC.